The 18 T cell receptor beta chains below come from one sample, sequenced in a study of breast tumors, draining lymph nodes, adjacent tissues. TCRdb recomputed calls from the multiplex PCR reads with MiXCR, one row per CDR3 protein. This table holds tens of thousands of distinct CDR3 sequences, 45% to 65% found once. The source material was breast tumor tissue. All receptors come from a female donor with breast cancer. Some clones in this sample may be carry-over from other donors' samples.

This clonotype was recorded many times. V and J are TRBV3-2 and TRBJ2-1; TRBD1 was called by the table and not checked on the DNA. TRBV3-2 is annotated as a pseudogene. The CDR3 runs 16 residues. CDR3 sequence: CASSQSGPGDDNEQFF. The DNA for the CDR3 is TGTGCCAGCAGCCAATCGGGACCGGGCGACGACAATGAGCAGTTCTTC.

V gene TRBV6-2 or TRBV6-3 combines with J gene TRBJ2-5; 7 bases line up with TRBD1. With 10 bases clipped from V and 0 bases from J, the junction kept 14 bases outside the gene matches. This CDR3 is 16 amino acids long. Germline V CDR1 and CDR2: MNHEY, SVGEGT. CDR3 DNA: TGTGCCACCCACAGGGGCGCTAGCATCTACCAAGAGACCCAGTACTTC. This sequence encodes CATHRGASIYQETQYF.

The rearrangement uses TRBV24-1 and TRBJ2-3, with 11 bases identical to TRBD2. This CDR3 has 19 amino acids. Germline V gene sequence: CDR1 KGHDR, CDR2 SFDVKD. J was trimmed by 4 bases and V by 4 bases; bases with no gene match: 15. CDR3 in DNA: TGTGCCACCAGTGACCTCCAGGGATCGCTAGCGGGAGGCCCAGATACGCAGTATTTT. Amino acids: CATSDLQGSLAGGPDTQYF.

This clonotype appeared many times. The V gene is TRBV3-1, the J gene TRBJ2-5; 9 positions agree with TRBD2. This CDR3 is 12 amino acids long. J lost 13 bases, V lost 3 bases, and 6 bases had no gene match. CDR1 is LGHDT, CDR2 YNNKEL, per germline (reference sequence). The CDR3: CASSHLSGGWYF. CDR3 DNA sequence: TGTGCCAGCAGCCACCTTAGCGGGGGCTGGTACTTC.

The chain links TRBV4-2 to TRBJ2-3; TRBD2 aligns across 14 bases. From germline, CDR1 is LGHNA and CDR2 YNFKEQ. With V trimmed by 4 bases and J by 2 bases, 8 bases remained unmatched. The length of the CDR3 is 18 residues. The CDR3 reads CASSRGLAGVDPTDTQYF. Here the CDR3 DNA reads TGTGCCAGCAGCCGGGGACTAGCGGGGGTGGACCCCACAGATACGCAGTATTTT.

This clonotype appeared many times. The gene calls are TRBV6-6 and TRBJ2-2, with 10 bases identical to TRBD2. V gave up 6 bases and J gave up 7 bases; unmatched junction bases: 14. Germline V gene lookup returns CDR1 MNHNY and CDR2 SVGAGI (reference sequence). The CDR3 has 17 amino acids. The CDR3 nucleotides are TGTGCCAGCAGCAACCTAGAAGCGGGAGGGCCGGACGGGGAGCTGTTTTTT. This translates into CASSNLEAGGPDGELFF.

The chain uses TRBV3-1 and TRBJ2-5; D is perhaps TRBD2 (6 bases). V was shortened by 1 base and J by 5 bases, with 17 bases between the two germline ends. CDR3 size: 16 residues. Germline assignment: CDR1 LGHDT and CDR2 YNNKEL (reference sequence). The chain's CDR3 is CASSQGSAHGGETQYF. DNA for the CDR3: TGTGCCAGCAGCCAAGGGAGCGCCCATGGGGGGGAGACCCAGTACTTC.

This clonotype is a singleton in its sample. The chain joins TRBV2 to TRBJ1-2, with TRBD1 identical over 10 bases. Germline loops: CDR1 SNHLY, CDR2 FYNNEI. The CDR3 is made up of 14 amino acids. V dropped 5 bases and J dropped 8; count of bases not matched to a gene: 8. The CDR3 DNA reads as TGTGCCAGCAGTTACCGGGACAGGGGAGTGGGCTACACCTTC. Amino acid sequence: CASSYRDRGVGYTF.

This chain connects TRBV12-3 or TRBV12-4 to TRBJ1-6, with D maybe TRBD1 (6 bases). The CDR3 is 15 residues long. Trimming took off 8 bases at V and 10 bases at J, with 21 bases between the two ends. The CDR3 protein is CASGGRQGGGSPLHF. CDR3 in DNA: TGTGCCAGCGGGGGCAGGCAGGGAGGAGGGTCACCCCTCCACTTT.

The genes are TRBV7-9 and TRBJ1-2; D is undetermined. The germline gives CDR1 SEHNR, CDR2 FQNEAQ (reference sequence). The ends were cut back, 2 bases at V and 1 base at J, with 11 bases in the middle. The CDR3 has 15 amino acids. The CDR3, as DNA: TGTGCCAGCAGCTTAAATGAGCGACTTAACTATGGCTACACCTTC. Translated, it gives CASSLNERLNYGYTF.

With regard to this clonotype: The junction departs from germline at one end; a sequencing error may be responsible. This chain joins TRBV2 and TRBJ1-1; tentatively, D is TRBD1 (5 bases). The CDR3 runs 17 residues. Germline-derived CDR1 and CDR2 are SNHLY and FYNNEI. CDR3 DNA: TGTGCCAGCTTTCCATTGGTGGGACGAGCCAGGAACGCTGAAGCTTTCTTT. Protein sequence: CASFPLVGRARNAEAFF.

This clonotype showed up just a few times. The V call is TRBV29-1, the J call TRBJ2-1; no definite D call. The CDR3 covers 14 residues. V lost 4 bases and J 7 bases, leaving 17 bases between the germline ends. Germline loops: CDR1 SQVTM, CDR2 ANQGSEA. CDR3 sequence reads: CSVVYYLVGNEQFF. Written as DNA, the CDR3 is TGCAGCGTTGTTTACTACTTAGTGGGTAATGAGCAGTTCTTC.

A note on this clonotype: It may be a read error: a sequence one base away is much more abundant. The chain recombines TRBV6-1 with TRBJ1-2; tentatively, D is TRBD1 (5 bases). Germline V gene sequence: CDR1 MNHNS, CDR2 SASEGT. This CDR3 comprises 12 residues. V was cut by 8 bases and J by 8 bases, with 15 bases left in between. In DNA form, the CDR3 reads TGTGCCAGCGGGCAAGGGGCGCGGGGCTACACCTTC. It yields the protein CASGQGARGYTF.

The gene calls are TRBV7-2 and TRBJ1-4; a weak D match, TRBD1 (6 bases). The CDR3 is 14 residues long. Germline assignment: CDR1 SGHTA and CDR2 FQGNSA. V dropped 5 bases and J dropped 5 bases, with 12 bases sitting between them. For the CDR3, the DNA is TGTGCCAGCAGCCCAAACAGGGCCAATGAAAAACTGTTTTTT. Amino acids: CASSPNRANEKLFF.

This clonotype was seen a single time. The chain is built from TRBV20-1 and TRBJ2-1, with D perhaps matching TRBD2 (6 bases). Germline loops: CDR1 DFQATT, CDR2 SNEGSKA (reference sequence). The CDR3 contains 13 residues. V lost 7 bases and J lost 5, with 15 bases in between. The CDR3 loop reads CSGRGPSHNEQFF. The CDR3 region has the DNA TGCAGTGGGAGGGGTCCTAGCCACAATGAGCAGTTCTTC.

V usage is TRBV2 and J usage is TRBJ1-2; 7 bases match TRBD1. The CDR3 totals 12 residues. Germline V CDR1 and CDR2: SNHLY, FYNNEI. The J segment lost 3 bases and the V segment lost 8 bases, leaving 3 bases of the junction unmatched. Here the CDR3 DNA reads TGTGCCAGCGGAGACAGGGACTATGGCTACACCTTC. Protein: CASGDRDYGYTF.

To note about this clonotype: This likely comes from a read error, as the CDR3 has no conserved phenylalanine or tryptophan at its end. It is unclear where the CDR3 begins or ends on the DNA, so no DNA is shown, and the CDR3 is as TCRdb lists it. The V call is TRBV7-7, the J call TRBJ2-1; TRBD1, the table's D call, was not compared with the DNA. The CDR3 numbers 13 amino acids, ends counted. Germline V CDR1 and CDR2: SSHAT, FNYEAQ (reference sequence). CDR3 protein: CASSPGGAIEQSS.

The chain joins TRBV6-2 or TRBV6-3 to TRBJ2-7; no reliable D call. CDR1 is MNHEY and CDR2 is SVGEGT in the germline V gene. V was pared by 7 bases and J by 4 bases, with 17 bases between. The CDR3 length is 14 residues. Here the CDR3 reads CASTRADNRYEQYF. The CDR3 DNA is TGTGCCAGCACACGGGCGGATAACCGATACGAGCAGTACTTC.